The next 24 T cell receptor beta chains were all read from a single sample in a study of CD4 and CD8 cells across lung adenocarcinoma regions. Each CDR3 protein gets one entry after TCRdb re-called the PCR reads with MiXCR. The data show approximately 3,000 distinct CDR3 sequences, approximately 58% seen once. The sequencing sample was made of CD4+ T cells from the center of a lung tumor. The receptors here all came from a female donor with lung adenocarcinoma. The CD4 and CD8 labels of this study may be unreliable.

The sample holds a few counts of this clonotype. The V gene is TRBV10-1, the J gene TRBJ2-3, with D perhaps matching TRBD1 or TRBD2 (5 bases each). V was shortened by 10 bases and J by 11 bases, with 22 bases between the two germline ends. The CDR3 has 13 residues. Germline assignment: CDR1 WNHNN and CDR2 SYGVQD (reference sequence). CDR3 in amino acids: CATGLEGTNMQYF. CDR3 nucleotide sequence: TGCGCCACGGGGCTGGAAGGTACAAATATGCAGTATTTT.

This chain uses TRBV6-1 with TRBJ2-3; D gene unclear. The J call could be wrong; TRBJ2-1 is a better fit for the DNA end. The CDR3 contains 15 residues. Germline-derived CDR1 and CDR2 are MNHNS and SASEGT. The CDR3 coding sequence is TGTGCCAGCATAAAGTTCCTCGACTCCGTCTTTGGGCAGTTCTTC. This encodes CASIKFLDSVFGQFF.

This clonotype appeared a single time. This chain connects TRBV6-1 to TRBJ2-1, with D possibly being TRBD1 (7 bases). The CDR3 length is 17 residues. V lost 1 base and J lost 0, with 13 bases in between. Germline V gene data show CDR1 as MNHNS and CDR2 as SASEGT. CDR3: CASSEGAGGSSYNEQFF. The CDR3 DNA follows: TGTGCCAGCAGTGAAGGAGCAGGGGGGAGCTCCTACAATGAGCAGTTCTTC.

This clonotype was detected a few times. CDR3 DNA sequence: TGTGCCAGTGACCCCGTTGCGGGAGTAGGAGATACGCAGTATTTT. Protein sequence: CASDPVAGVGDTQYF. The chain uses TRBV6-1 and TRBJ2-3, with 7 bases that match TRBD2. The CDR3 is 15 amino acids. V lost 9 bases and J lost 5; bases outside the gene matches: 14. Germline CDR1 is MNHNS and CDR2 is SASEGT.

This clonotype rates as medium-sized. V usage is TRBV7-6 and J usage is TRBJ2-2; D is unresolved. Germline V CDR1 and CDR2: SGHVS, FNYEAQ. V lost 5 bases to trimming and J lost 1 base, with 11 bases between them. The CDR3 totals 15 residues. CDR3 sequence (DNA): TGTGCCAGCAGCCATCAGGAAAGGAACACCGGGGAGCTGTTTTTT. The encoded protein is CASSHQERNTGELFF. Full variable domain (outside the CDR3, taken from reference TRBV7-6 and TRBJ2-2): GAGVSQSPRYKVTKRGQDVALRCDPISGHVSLYWYRQALGQGPEFLTYFNYEAQQDKSGLPNDRFSAERPEGSISTLTIQRTEQRDSAMYRCASSHQERNTGELFFGEGSRLTVL.

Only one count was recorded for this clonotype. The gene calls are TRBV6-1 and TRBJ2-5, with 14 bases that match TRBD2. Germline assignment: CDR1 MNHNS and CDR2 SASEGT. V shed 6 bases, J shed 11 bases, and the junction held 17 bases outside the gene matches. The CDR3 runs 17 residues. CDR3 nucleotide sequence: TGTGCCAGCAGCACCGGGACTAGCGGGAGAGCAATCTACAAGCAGTACTTC. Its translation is CASSTGTSGRAIYKQYF.

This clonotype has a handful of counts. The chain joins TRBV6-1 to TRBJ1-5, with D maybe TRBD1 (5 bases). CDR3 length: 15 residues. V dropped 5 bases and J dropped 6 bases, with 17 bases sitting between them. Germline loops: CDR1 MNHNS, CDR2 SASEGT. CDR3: CASSRAGAPGQPQHF. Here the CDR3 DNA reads TGTGCCAGCAGTAGGGCTGGGGCGCCGGGTCAGCCCCAGCATTTT.

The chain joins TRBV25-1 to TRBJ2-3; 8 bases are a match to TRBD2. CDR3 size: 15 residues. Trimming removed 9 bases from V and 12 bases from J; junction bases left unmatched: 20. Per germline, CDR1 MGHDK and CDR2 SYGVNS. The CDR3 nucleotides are TGTGCCAGGAGTACCGACGGGGGAGCGGGAGAGACCCAGTATTTT. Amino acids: CARSTDGGAGETQYF.

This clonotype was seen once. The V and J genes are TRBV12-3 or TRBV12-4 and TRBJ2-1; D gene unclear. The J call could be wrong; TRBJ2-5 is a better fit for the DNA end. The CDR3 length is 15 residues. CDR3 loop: CASSFVFPSGETQYF. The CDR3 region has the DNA TGTGCCAGCAGCTTCGTGTTTCCCTCAGGAGAGACCCAGTACTTC.

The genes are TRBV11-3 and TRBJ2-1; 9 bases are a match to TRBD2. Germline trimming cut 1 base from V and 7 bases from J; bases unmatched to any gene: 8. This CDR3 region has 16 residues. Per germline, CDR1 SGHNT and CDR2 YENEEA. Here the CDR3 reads CASSLVGTSRWNEQFF. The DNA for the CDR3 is TGTGCCAGCAGCTTAGTTGGGACTAGCCGGTGGAATGAGCAGTTCTTC.

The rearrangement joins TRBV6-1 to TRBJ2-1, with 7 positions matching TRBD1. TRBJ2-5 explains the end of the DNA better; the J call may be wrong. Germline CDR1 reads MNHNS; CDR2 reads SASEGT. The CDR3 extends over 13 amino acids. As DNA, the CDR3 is TGTGCCAGCAGTCCCACAGGGGAAGGGACCCAGTACTTC. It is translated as CASSPTGEGTQYF.

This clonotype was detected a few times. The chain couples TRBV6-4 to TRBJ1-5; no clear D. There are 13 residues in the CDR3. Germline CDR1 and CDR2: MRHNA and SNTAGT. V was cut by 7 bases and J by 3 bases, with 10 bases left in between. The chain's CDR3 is CASKSDVNQPQHF. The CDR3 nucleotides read TGTGCCAGCAAATCGGACGTCAATCAGCCCCAGCATTTT.

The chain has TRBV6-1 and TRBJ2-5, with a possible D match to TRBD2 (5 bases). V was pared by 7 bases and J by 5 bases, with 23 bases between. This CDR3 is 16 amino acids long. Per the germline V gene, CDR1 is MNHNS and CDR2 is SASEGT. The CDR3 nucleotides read TGTGCCAGCACCAATGACTTGGTTGGGAGTACTGAGACCCAGTACTTC. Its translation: CASTNDLVGSTETQYF.

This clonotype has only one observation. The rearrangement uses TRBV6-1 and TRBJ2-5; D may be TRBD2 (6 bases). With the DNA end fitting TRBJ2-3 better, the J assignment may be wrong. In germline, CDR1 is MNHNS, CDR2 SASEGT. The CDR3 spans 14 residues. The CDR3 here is CAGSGASDQETQYF. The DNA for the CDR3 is TGTGCGGGCAGTGGGGCTAGCGACCAAGAGACCCAGTATTTT.

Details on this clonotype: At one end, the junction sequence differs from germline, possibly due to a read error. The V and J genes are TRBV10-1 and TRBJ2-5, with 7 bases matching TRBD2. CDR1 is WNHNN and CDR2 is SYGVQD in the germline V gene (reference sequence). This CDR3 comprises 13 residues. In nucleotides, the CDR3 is TGCGCCACCGGACTAGGAGACCAAGATACCCAGTACTTC. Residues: CATGLGDQDTQYF.

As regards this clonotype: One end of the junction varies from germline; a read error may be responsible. CDR3 sequence: CAGRGARGPETQYF. The CDR3 nucleotides are TGTGCGGGCCGTGGGGCTCGCGGCCCAGAGACGCAGTACTTT. This chain uses TRBV6-1 with TRBJ2-5, with a tentative D call TRBD1 (5 bases). This CDR3 has 14 residues. Germline CDR1 reads MNHNS; CDR2 reads SASEGT.

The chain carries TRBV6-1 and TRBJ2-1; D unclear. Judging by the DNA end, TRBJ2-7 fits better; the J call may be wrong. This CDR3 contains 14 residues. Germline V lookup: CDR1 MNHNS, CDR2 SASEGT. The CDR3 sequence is CASSEAWGPHEQYF. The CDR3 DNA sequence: TGTGCCAGCAGTGAAGCGTGGGGTCCCCACGAGCAGTACTTC.

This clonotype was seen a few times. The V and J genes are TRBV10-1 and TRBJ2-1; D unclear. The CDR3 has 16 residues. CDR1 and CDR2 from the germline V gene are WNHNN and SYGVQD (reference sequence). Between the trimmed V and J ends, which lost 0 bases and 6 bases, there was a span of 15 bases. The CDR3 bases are TGCGCCAGCAGTGAGTCGTCGGCCAACGGTGGCAATGAGCAGTTCTTC. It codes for CASSESSANGGNEQFF.

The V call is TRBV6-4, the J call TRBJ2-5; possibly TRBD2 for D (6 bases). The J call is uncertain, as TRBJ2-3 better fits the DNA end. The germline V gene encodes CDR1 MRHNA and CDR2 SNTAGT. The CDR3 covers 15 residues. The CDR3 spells CARGEGGRGQETQYF. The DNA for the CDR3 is TGTGCCAGGGGTGAGGGAGGCCGAGGACAAGAGACGCAGTATTTT.

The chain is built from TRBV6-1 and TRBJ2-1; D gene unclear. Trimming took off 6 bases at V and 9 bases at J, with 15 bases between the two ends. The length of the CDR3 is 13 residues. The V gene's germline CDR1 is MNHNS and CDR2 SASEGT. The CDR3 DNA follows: TGTGCCAGCAGGAGCGTCGAGCATCGTGAGCAGTTCTTC. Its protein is CASRSVEHREQFF.

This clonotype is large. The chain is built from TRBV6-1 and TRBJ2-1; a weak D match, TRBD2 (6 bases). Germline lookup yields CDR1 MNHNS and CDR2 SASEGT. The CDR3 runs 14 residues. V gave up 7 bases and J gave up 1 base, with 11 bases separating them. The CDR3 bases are TGTGCCAGCACTGGGGGGAGTTCCTACAATGAGCAGTTCTTC. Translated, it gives CASTGGSSYNEQFF.

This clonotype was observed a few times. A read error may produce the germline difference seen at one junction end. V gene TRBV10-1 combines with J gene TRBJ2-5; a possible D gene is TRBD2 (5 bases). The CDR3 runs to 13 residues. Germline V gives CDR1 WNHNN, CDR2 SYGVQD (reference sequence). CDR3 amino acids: CATELEGTETQYF. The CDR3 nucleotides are TGCGCCACCGAACTAGAAGGTACAGAGACCCAGTACTTT.

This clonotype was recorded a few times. Here the CDR3 reads CASSGSSGTKNIQYF. In DNA, the CDR3 is TGTGCCAGCAGTGGTAGTAGCGGAACCAAAAACATTCAGTACTTC. The J gene is TRBJ2-4, the V gene TRBV6-1, with a tentative D call TRBD2 (6 bases). V was cut by 4 bases and J by 2 bases, with 12 bases left in between. CDR3 size: 15 residues. Per germline, CDR1 MNHNS and CDR2 SASEGT.

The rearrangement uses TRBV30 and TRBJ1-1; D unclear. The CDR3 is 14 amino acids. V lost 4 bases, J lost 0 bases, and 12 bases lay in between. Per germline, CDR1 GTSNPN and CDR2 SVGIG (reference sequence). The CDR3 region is CAWIRSTLNTEAFF. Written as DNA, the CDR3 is TGTGCCTGGATCAGAAGCACCTTGAACACTGAAGCTTTCTTT.